The clone carrying this TCR beta chain came up once. Its matching antigen is unknown. Assay: immunoSEQ multiplex PCR; the TCRdb copy retains only in-frame clones and omits some. The sample carries some 80,000 clones, approximately 93% recorded once. The trim removed 7 bases at V and 8 bases at J, leaving 9 bases unmatched. The CDR3 is 13 amino acids. Germline V gene data show CDR1 as MNHEY and CDR2 as SVGAGI. This record comes from a study of OX40 agonist ivuxolimab in advanced cancers. Overall study results and limits: The average count of expanded clones was higher among CD8+ T cells than among CD4+.

Sequencing was performed on CD4+ or CD8+ T cells sorted from blood, taken in a trial of the OX40 agonist ivuxolimab. The chain uses TRBV6-5 and TRBJ1-2; 8 bases are shared with TRBD1. This sequence originates from an adult with an advanced solid tumor such as melanoma, head and neck, liver or kidney cancer. CDR3 loop: CASTPGQAVGYTF. DNA of the CDR3: TGTGCCAGCACCCCGGGACAGGCGGTCGGCTACACCTTC.